These T cell receptor beta chains were read from a single sample in a study of blood T cell repertoires in COVID-19. Produced via immunoSEQ multiplex PCR; TCRdb's table is partial and in-frame only. The table records roughly 70,000 clones, 75% to 95% of them present only once. The sample taken for sequencing was peripheral blood. These receptors were taken from a human donor with active COVID-19. The donor label of this sample is uncertain. Each CDR3 is given with its conserved first and last residue. The D gene is left open where the match is weak. Clone size is not always given. Where it is, it says once, few, many or a class for expanded clones.

>.|16|.|TRBJ2-7|TRBV27
CASSLSRSGRTYEQYF
TGTGCCAGCAGTTTATCGAGGAGCGGGCGTACGTACGAGCAGTACTTC
>.|14|.|TRBJ1-1|TRBV4-1
CASSQDWSSTEAFF
TGCGCCAGCAGCCAAGATTGGTCGAGCACTGAAGCTTTCTTT
>.|13|.|TRBJ2-2|TRBV27
CASSSTAGGELFF
TGTGCCAGCAGTTCCACGGCGGGAGGGGAGCTGTTTTTT
>.|14|TRBD1|TRBJ2-7|TRBV5-1
CASSLGTGGYEQYF
TGCGCCAGCAGCTTGGGGACAGGGGGCTACGAGCAGTACTTC
>.|14|.|TRBJ1-5|TRBV27
CASSSDRGRQPQHF
TGTGCCAGCAGTTCGGACAGAGGGAGACAGCCCCAGCATTTT
>.|15|.|TRBJ2-3|TRBV7-9
CASSIRGGDGDTQYF
TGTGCCAGCAGCATAAGAGGCGGGGATGGGGATACGCAGTATTTT
>.|15|TRBD1|TRBJ2-7|TRBV27
CASSLGRTGGAEQYF
TGTGCCAGCTCTCTAGGCCGGACAGGGGGTGCCGAGCAGTACTTC
>once|13|.|TRBJ2-5|TRBV5-1
CASSLAADETQYF
TGCGCCAGCAGTCTGGCGGCTGACGAGACCCAGTACTTC
>.|15|TRBD1|TRBJ2-5|TRBV5-4
CASSLGGQGQETQYF
TGTGCCAGCAGCTTAGGGGGACAGGGCCAAGAGACCCAGTACTTC
>.|15|TRBD1|TRBJ2-7|TRBV15
CATSRAPPGTGMQYF
TGTGCCACCAGCAGAGCCCCGCCGGGGACAGGGATGCAGTACTTC
>.|15|.|TRBJ2-5|TRBV5-1
CASSLGTFLGETQYF
TGCGCCAGCAGCTTGGGGACTTTCTTGGGGGAGACCCAGTACTTC
>.|15|.|TRBJ2-3|TRBV10-3
CAISGNSVSTDTQYF
TGTGCCATCAGTGGCAATAGCGTGAGCACAGATACGCAGTATTTT
>.|11|TRBD1|TRBJ2-7|TRBV30
CASDRGYEQYF
TGTGCCTCTGACAGGGGGTACGAGCAGTACTTC
>.|16|TRBD1|TRBJ1-1|TRBV5-6
CASSLAGTGLWTEAFF
TGTGCCAGCAGCTTGGCCGGGACAGGGTTATGGACTGAAGCTTTCTTT
>.|13|.|TRBJ2-5|TRBV24-1
CATRIAVQETQYF
TGTGCCACCAGAATAGCGGTACAAGAGACCCAGTACTTC
>.|13|.|TRBJ1-1|TRBV7-3
CASSVTVGSEAFF
TGTGCCAGCAGCGTGACAGTAGGGTCTGAAGCTTTCTTT
>once|16|TRBD2|TRBJ2-1|TRBV7-9
CASSLDRLAVGGEQFF
TGTGCCAGCAGCTTAGACCGACTAGCGGTAGGTGGTGAGCAGTTCTTC
>.|15|TRBD2|TRBJ2-3|TRBV7-9
CASSLKRREGPAGYF
TGTGCCAGCAGCTTAAAAAGGCGGGAGGGCCCGGCGGGGTATTTT
>.|14|TRBD2|TRBJ2-7|TRBV6-2/TRBV6-3
CASSFGGSLNEQYF
TGTGCCAGCAGTTTCGGCGGGAGTTTAAACGAGCAGTACTTC
>.|12|.|TRBJ1-1|TRBV18
CASSPVRGEAFF
TGTGCCAGCTCACCAGTCCGAGGGGAAGCTTTCTTT
>.|17|TRBD1|TRBJ1-6|TRBV19
CASSHRDRSSYNSPLHF
TGTGCCAGTAGTCACCGGGACAGAAGCTCCTATAATTCACCCCTCCACTTT
>.|13|.|TRBJ1-1|TRBV6-2/TRBV6-3
CASSFLKEGEAFF
TGTGCCAGCAGTTTTCTCAAGGAGGGTGAAGCTTTCTTT
>.|15|.|TRBJ2-6|TRBV29-1
CSATASPSGANVLTF
TGCAGCGCGACAGCTTCCCCCTCTGGGGCCAACGTCCTGACTTTC
>.|13|.|TRBJ1-2|TRBV3-1/TRBV3-2
CASSQGGRGGYTF
TGTGCCAGCAGCCAAGGGGGAAGGGGTGGCTACACCTTC
>.|16|.|TRBJ2-3|TRBV12-5
CASGLARGSETDTQYF
TGTGCTAGTGGTTTGGCCCGGGGGAGCGAGACAGATACGCAGTATTTT
>.|14|TRBD1|TRBJ1-2|TRBV28
CASSRMTGGNGYTF
TGTGCCAGCAGTCGAATGACAGGGGGCAACGGCTACACCTTC
>.|15|TRBD2|TRBJ2-1|TRBV30
CAWSILAGGPHEQFF
TGTGCCTGGAGTATCCTAGCGGGAGGGCCGCATGAGCAGTTCTTC
>.|13|.|TRBJ1-2|TRBV20-1
CSASRMAGDGYTF
TGCAGTGCTAGTAGGATGGCAGGGGACGGCTACACCTTC
>.|14|.|TRBJ2-2|TRBV29-1
CSVTGLPNTGELFF
TGCAGCGTCACAGGGTTACCGAACACCGGGGAGCTGTTTTTT
>.|16|TRBD1|TRBJ1-6|TRBV6-5
CASSYTPTGGLSPLHF
TGTGCCAGCAGTTACACACCGACAGGGGGCCTCTCACCCCTCCACTTT
>.|13|.|TRBJ1-2|TRBV18
CASSPSQPYGYTF
TGTGCCAGCTCACCATCACAGCCCTATGGCTACACCTTC
>.|17|.|TRBJ2-6|TRBV3-1/TRBV3-2
CASSQGGGRTGANVLTF
TGTGCCAGCAGCCAAGGAGGTGGGAGAACTGGGGCCAACGTCCTGACTTTC
>.|15|TRBD2|TRBJ2-3|TRBV7-2
CASSFGLAGTDTQYF
TGTGCCAGCAGCTTCGGGCTAGCGGGCACAGATACGCAGTATTTT
>.|15|TRBD2|TRBJ2-5|TRBV3-1/TRBV3-2
CASSRLAGMIETQYF
TGTGCCAGCAGCCGACTAGCGGGAATGATAGAGACCCAGTACTTC
>.|17|TRBD1|TRBJ1-5|TRBV24-1
CATSDSGDRGKDQPQHF
TGTGCCACCAGTGATTCGGGGGACAGGGGAAAGGATCAGCCCCAGCATTTT
>.|16|.|TRBJ1-4|TRBV28
CASSQTTRAGNEKLFF
TGTGCCAGCAGCCAAACAACTAGGGCAGGAAATGAAAAACTGTTTTTT
>.|15|TRBD1|TRBJ1-2|TRBV27
CASSLGGQGTGGYTF
TGTGCCAGCAGTTTAGGAGGACAGGGTACGGGTGGCTACACCTTC
>.|16|.|TRBJ2-3|TRBV4-1
CASSQGNGGSTDTQYF
TGCGCCAGCAGCCAAGGTAACGGCGGGAGCACAGATACGCAGTATTTT
>.|15|TRBD1|TRBJ2-5|TRBV18
CASSLRQGAEETQYF
TGTGCCAGCTCACTCAGACAGGGGGCTGAGGAGACCCAGTACTTC
>.|14|.|TRBJ2-2|TRBV19
CASTTDGSTGELFF
TGTGCCAGTACCACCGACGGGTCCACCGGGGAGCTGTTTTTT
>.|15|TRBD1|TRBJ2-7|TRBV5-1
CASSSQQGGTYEQYF
TGCGCCAGCAGCTCCCAACAGGGGGGCACCTACGAGCAGTACTTC
>.|18|TRBD1|TRBJ1-5|TRBV10-1
CARVPGQGSAFSNQPQHF
TGCGCCAGGGTCCCGGGACAGGGGTCCGCGTTTAGCAATCAGCCCCAGCATTTT
>.|15|TRBD2|TRBJ2-5|TRBV6-2/TRBV6-3
CASSRLAGVPETQYF
TGTGCCAGCAGTAGACTAGCGGGAGTTCCAGAGACCCAGTACTTC
>.|14|.|TRBJ2-1|TRBV30
CAWGGVSSYNEQFF
TGTGCCTGGGGAGGAGTTAGCTCCTACAATGAGCAGTTCTTC
>.|14|.|TRBJ1-2|TRBV19
CASSSGGSNYGYTF
TGTGCCAGTAGTAGCGGAGGGTCTAACTATGGCTACACCTTC
>.|14|TRBD1|TRBJ2-7|TRBV5-1
CASSSTGVPYEQYF
TGCGCCAGCAGCTCGACAGGGGTTCCCTACGAGCAGTACTTC
>.|15|TRBD1|TRBJ1-6|TRBV4-3
CASSFRDRGDSPLHF
TGCGCCAGCAGCTTCCGGGACAGGGGGGATTCACCCCTCCACTTT
>.|12|.|TRBJ1-5|TRBV7-2
CASSSVGDSQHF
TGTGCCAGCAGCTCAGTAGGGGATTCCCAGCATTTT
>.|13|.|TRBJ2-7|TRBV4-3
CASSQDPGGEQYF
TGCGCCAGCAGCCAAGATCCGGGCGGGGAGCAGTACTTC
>once|14|TRBD2|TRBJ2-7|TRBV5-4
CASSLGLATIEQYF
TGTGCCAGCAGCCTCGGACTAGCGACGATCGAGCAGTACTTC
>.|13|.|TRBJ1-1|TRBV7-2
CASSPLFGAEAFF
TGTGCCAGCAGCCCACTCTTCGGAGCTGAAGCTTTCTTT
>.|15|TRBD2|TRBJ2-7|TRBV7-2
CASSFSGRTGNEQYF
TGTGCCAGCAGCTTTAGCGGGAGAACCGGAAACGAGCAGTACTTC
>.|13|.|TRBJ1-2|TRBV28
CAGSGGRGYGYTF
TGTGCCGGGTCGGGGGGTCGAGGCTATGGCTACACCTTC
>.|14|TRBD1|TRBJ1-2|TRBV2
CASSVFRQGWGYTF
TGTGCCAGCAGTGTATTCCGACAGGGATGGGGCTACACCTTC
>.|16|TRBD2|TRBJ2-1|TRBV7-3
CASSPWSSGSRNEQFF
TGTGCCAGCAGCCCCTGGAGTAGCGGGAGTCGAAATGAGCAGTTCTTC